Each of the 15 T cell receptor beta chains below was sequenced from the same sample in a study of regulatory T cells in long-lasting Graves disease. Building of the TCR beta libraries involved iRepertoire HTBI primers and Arm-PCR of CDR3 regions. TCRdb independently ran MiXCR on the multiplex PCR reads; one entry per CDR3 protein. The table records 620,000 or so distinct CDR3 sequences, 15% to 20% of them present only once. The time point is: newly diagnosed GD, antithyroid drugs for less than 3 months. TCR sequences were obtained from RNA taken from PBMCs. Separately, the same data were catalogued under a study of T cells in Graves' hyperthyroidism and ophthalmopathy.

The sequences come from peripheral blood mononuclear cells (PBMCs), collected at new diagnosis, from a patient treated with antithyroid drugs. Receptor source: a woman in her twenties or thirties with Graves disease.

This clonotype was detected a few times. The chain combines TRBV6-1 with TRBJ1-2; no clear D. Trimming took off 5 bases at V and 12 bases at J, with 19 bases between the two ends. The CDR3 has 13 residues. The V gene's germline CDR1 is MNHNS and CDR2 SASEGT. The CDR3 loop is CASSPLPGERDTF. As DNA, the CDR3 is TGTGCCAGCAGTCCCCTTCCAGGAGAAAGGGACACCTTC.

The chain combines TRBV28 with TRBJ1-6; no clear D. Germline values: CDR1 MDHEN, CDR2 SYDVKM. V was clipped by 4 bases and J by 9 bases, with 13 bases between them. This CDR3 has 14 residues. CDR3 sequence (DNA): TGTGCCAGCAGTTCCGAGACGGATATTTCACCCCTCCACTTT. Its translation: CASSSETDISPLHF.

This clonotype came up a few times. Here the CDR3 DNA reads TGTGCCAGCAGTTTAGGCCCCGGGACAGGGCTGGGCGAGCAGTACTTC. It is translated as CASSLGPGTGLGEQYF. The chain links TRBV27 to TRBJ2-7; 9 positions match TRBD1. The V and J ends lost 2 bases and 6 bases, in that order; junction bases with no gene match: 11. The CDR3 has 16 amino acids. Germline V lookup: CDR1 MNHEY, CDR2 SMNVEV (reference sequence).

This clonotype was detected a few times. The V and J genes are TRBV24-1 and TRBJ2-1; 11 bases agree with TRBD2. Losses at the gene ends were 4 bases for V and 12 bases for J; bases not matched to a gene: 10. This CDR3 spans 15 amino acids. Germline lookup yields CDR1 KGHDR and CDR2 SFDVKD. The CDR3 is CATSDSVSGRASQFF. CDR3 sequence (DNA): TGTGCCACCAGTGACTCCGTTAGCGGGAGGGCCTCGCAGTTCTTC.

In its sample, this clonotype was seen many times. The chain recombines TRBV15 with TRBJ1-5; D gene ambiguous. V shed 0 bases and J shed 1 base, with 7 bases lying between them. This CDR3 has 15 residues. From germline, CDR1 is LNHNV and CDR2 YYDKDF (reference sequence). CDR3 amino acids: CATSRDPGSNQPQHF. The CDR3 coding sequence is TGTGCCACCAGCAGAGACCCCGGGAGCAATCAGCCCCAGCATTTT.

This clonotype was recorded many times. This chain connects TRBV28 to TRBJ2-7; the match to TRBD1 covers 7 bases. Germline values: CDR1 MDHEN, CDR2 SYDVKM. The CDR3 extends over 15 amino acids. V was clipped by 1 base and J by 4 bases; unmatched bases: 7. CDR3 amino acids: CASSLSDRARYEQYF. CDR3 in DNA: TGTGCCAGCAGTTTATCAGACAGGGCCAGGTACGAGCAGTACTTC.

As to this clonotype: Its ends do not fully match the called genes, so a read error is possible. The chain has TRBV12-3 or TRBV12-4 and TRBJ1-2; D gene uncertain. The CDR3 is made up of 11 amino acids. CDR3 in amino acids: CARLGGVGYAF. CDR3 bases: TGTGCCCGTCTAGGTGGTGTAGGCTACGCCTTC.

In nucleotides, the CDR3 is TGCGCCAGCAGCGCGGGACTAGCGGGAGGTGGGGAGTACAATGAGCAGTTCTTC. Translated: CASSAGLAGGGEYNEQFF. The rearrangement uses TRBV5-1 and TRBJ2-1; 15 bases fit TRBD2. The CDR3 runs to 18 residues. Germline CDR1 SGHRS, CDR2 YFSETQ. With 4 bases clipped from V and 4 bases from J, the junction kept 9 bases outside the gene matches.

The genes are TRBV9 and TRBJ2-7, with 7 bases fitting TRBD1. The germline gives CDR1 SGDLS, CDR2 YYNGEE. Trimming cost V 2 bases and J 6 bases; bases outside gene matches: 5. The CDR3 is made up of 13 amino acids. The DNA of the CDR3 is TGTGCCAGCAGCGTCACAGGGGCAGGCGAGCAGTACTTC. Its protein is CASSVTGAGEQYF.

The rearrangement links TRBV6-2 or TRBV6-3 to TRBJ2-7; 8 bases line up with TRBD2. The CDR3 totals 16 residues. CDR1 is MNHEY, CDR2 SVGEGT, per germline. The ends lost 4 bases at V and 4 bases at J; junction bases unmatched: 12. CDR3 nucleotide sequence: TGTGCCAGCAGTTTCCCCCCCGGGAGGGCCGCTTACGAGCAGTACTTC. Translating gives CASSFPPGRAAYEQYF.

This clonotype was counted between two and nine times. This rearrangement joins TRBV15 to TRBJ1-1, with D unclear. The V gene lost 3 bases and the J gene lost 3 bases, with 11 bases spanning the gap. The CDR3 covers 14 residues. The germline V gene encodes CDR1 LNHNV and CDR2 YYDKDF (reference sequence). DNA of the CDR3: TGTGCCACCAGCAGGATGCCCCTGGACACTGAAGCTTTCTTT. This encodes CATSRMPLDTEAFF. Full variable domain (remainder filled in from reference TRBV15 and TRBJ1-1): DAMVIQNPRYQVTQFGKPVTLSCSQTLNHNVMYWYQQKSSQAPKLLFHYYDKDFNNEADTPDNFQSRRPNTSFCFLDIRSPGLGDTAMYLCATSRMPLDTEAFFGQGTRLTVV.

This clonotype appeared a few times. The V gene is TRBV6-2 or TRBV6-3, the J gene TRBJ2-7; D not certain. V was clipped by 0 bases and J by 3 bases, with 15 bases between them. The CDR3 extends over 16 amino acids. From germline, CDR1 is MNHEY and CDR2 SVGEGT. The DNA for the CDR3 is TGTGCCAGCAGTTACTCGATCCTCGCCGGCTTCTACGAGCAGTACTTC. It translates to CASSYSILAGFYEQYF.

In this sample, this clonotype turned up many times. V and J are TRBV2 and TRBJ2-1; 9 nucleotides line up with TRBD1. CDR1 is SNHLY and CDR2 is FYNNEI in the germline V gene. This CDR3 has 14 residues. The V segment lost 9 bases and the J segment 9 bases; nucleotides outside the gene matches: 12. Here the CDR3 DNA reads TGTGCCAGTTGTCCGGGACAGGGTTCTTGTGAGCAGTTCTTC. Translating it yields CASCPGQGSCEQFF.

The J gene is TRBJ1-3, the V gene TRBV12-3 or TRBV12-4, with 7 nucleotides matching TRBD1. The CDR3 has 15 residues. V shed 3 bases, J shed 2 bases, and the junction held 4 bases outside the gene matches. DNA of the CDR3: TGTGCCAGCAGTTTGCATCAGGGGGCTGGAAACACCATATATTTT. Translation: CASSLHQGAGNTIYF.

This clonotype was detected ten times or more. This chain joins TRBV12-3 or TRBV12-4 and TRBJ2-5; 12 bases are a match to TRBD1. The CDR3 contains 15 residues. V lost 4 bases to trimming and J lost 3 bases; unmatched junction nucleotides: 3. The CDR3 loop is CASSSGQGAKETQYF. CDR3 nucleotide sequence: TGTGCCAGCAGTTCGGGACAGGGGGCGAAAGAGACCCAGTACTTC.